The 4 T cell receptor beta chains listed next were all sequenced from one sample in a study of blood T cell repertoires in COVID-19. Assay: immunoSEQ multiplex PCR; the TCRdb copy retains only in-frame clones and omits some. The sample comprises roughly 400,000 clones, about 88% of which are singletons, and roughly 1.4% rests with the top ten. Source material: PBMCs or T cells enriched from blood (not recorded which). These receptors were obtained from a woman aged 18-29 years who had been exposed to COVID-19.

The V and J genes are TRBV28 and TRBJ2-1; 12 positions match TRBD2. CDR3 size: 16 residues. Germline loops: CDR1 MDHEN, CDR2 SYDVKM. V was clipped by 1 base and J by 9 bases; unmatched bases: 7. CDR3 amino acids: CASSLLATSGSSEQFF. The CDR3 DNA follows: TGTGCCAGCAGTTTATTGGCGACTAGCGGGAGTAGTGAGCAGTTCTTC.

J is TRBJ2-7 and V is TRBV2, with D tentatively TRBD1 (6 bases). Between the trimmed V and J ends, which lost 2 bases and 0 bases, there was a span of 17 bases. Germline CDR1 SNHLY, CDR2 FYNNEI. The CDR3 spans 17 residues. The CDR3 coding sequence is TGTGCCAGCAGTGAATCGAAATCCGGGACACCCTCCTACGAGCAGTACTTC. Translating gives CASSESKSGTPSYEQYF.

This clone came up once. The V gene is TRBV5-4, the J gene TRBJ2-1; D uncertain. The germline gives CDR1 SGHNT, CDR2 YYREEE (reference sequence). With 4 bases removed from V and 7 bases from J, the gap between germline ends came to 24 bases. This CDR3 has 17 amino acids. The CDR3 loop reads CASSGGLLAAVGNEQFF. As DNA, the CDR3 is TGTGCCAGCAGCGGTGGGCTCCTCGCCGCCGTCGGAAATGAGCAGTTCTTC.

This clone was seen just once. The chain has TRBV27 and TRBJ2-7, with 12 bases lining up with TRBD2. The length of the CDR3 is 13 residues. The germline gives CDR1 MNHEY, CDR2 SMNVEV (reference sequence). The J segment lost 6 bases and the V segment lost 6 bases, leaving 3 bases of the junction unmatched. CDR3 sequence reads: CASSTSGGLEQYF. CDR3 bases: TGTGCCAGCAGCACTAGCGGGGGGCTCGAGCAGTACTTC.